Below are 20 T cell receptor beta chains sequenced from a single sample in a study of coeliac disease. Only in-frame clones appear in the TCRdb table, and some are missing; sequencing was by immunoSEQ multiplex PCR. The sample carries approximately 9,100 clones, 57% recorded once. The source material was intraepithelial lymphocytes from the gut. The receptors were gathered from a woman aged 60 to 75 with celiac disease.

This clone was recorded a few times. The V call is TRBV11-3, the J call TRBJ2-1, with D tentatively TRBD2 (6 bases). Trimming pared 4 bases from V and 7 bases from J, leaving 11 bases between. Germline V gives CDR1 SGHNT, CDR2 YENEEA. This CDR3 has 13 amino acids. Here the CDR3 reads CASSSGGVNEQFF. The DNA for the CDR3 is TGTGCCAGCAGCTCCGGAGGGGTTAATGAGCAGTTCTTC.

The V gene is TRBV9, the J gene TRBJ2-3; tentative D call: TRBD2 (6 bases). The CDR3 has 15 residues. CDR1 SGDLS and CDR2 YYNGEE come from the germline V gene. Trimming shortened V by 4 bases and J by 3 bases, and 15 bases separated the two germline ends. The CDR3 reads CASSLSGGDTDTQYF. In nucleotides, the CDR3 is TGTGCCAGCAGCCTCAGCGGAGGGGATACAGATACGCAGTATTTT.

This clone was observed a few times. V usage is TRBV11-2 and J usage is TRBJ2-5; TRBD2 matches 8 bases. Germline CDR1 reads SGHAT; CDR2 reads FQNNGV. The V gene end was trimmed by 1 base and the J gene end by 0 bases; junction bases not matched to a gene: 10. This CDR3 spans 18 amino acids. CDR3 coding DNA: TGTGCCAGCAGCTTAGGGTCCGGGAGGGCCCTCGACCAAGAGACCCAGTACTTC. It is translated as CASSLGSGRALDQETQYF.

The rearrangement links TRBV13 to TRBJ2-7, with 8 bases identical to TRBD2. The CDR3 runs to 14 residues. Germline-derived CDR1 and CDR2 are PRHDT and FYEKMQ (reference sequence). The trim removed 4 bases at V and 3 bases at J, leaving 5 bases unmatched. The CDR3 DNA sequence: TGTGCCAGCAGCTCGGGACTAGAGCTCTACGAGCAGTACTTC. It specifies CASSSGLELYEQYF.

J is TRBJ1-5 and V is TRBV7-6; 9 bases match TRBD1. V was pared by 5 bases and J by 0 bases, with 14 bases of the junction left unmatched. The CDR3 runs 19 residues. Germline CDR1 reads SGHVS; CDR2 reads FNYEAQ. The CDR3 loop reads CASSPVIGQGTGSNQPQHF. The CDR3 DNA follows: TGTGCCAGCAGCCCGGTTATTGGACAGGGGACCGGTAGCAATCAGCCCCAGCATTTT.

This clone occurred a few times. This chain links TRBV29-1 with TRBJ2-3; weak D call: TRBD1 (5 bases). V was cut by 7 bases and J by 5 bases, with 13 bases left in between. Germline CDR1 reads SQVTM; CDR2 reads ANQGSEA. The CDR3 consists of 12 residues. The CDR3 loop is CSGYLGVDTQYF. The CDR3 region has the DNA TGCAGCGGATACTTAGGGGTAGATACGCAGTATTTT.

The chain has TRBV5-1 and TRBJ2-2; unclear D gene. The CDR3 sequence is 16 residues long. The germline V and J ends were trimmed by 4 bases and 4 bases, with 17 bases remaining between them. The germline gives CDR1 SGHRS, CDR2 YFSETQ. The chain's CDR3 is CASSPGLLSSTGELFF. The CDR3 coding sequence is TGCGCCAGCAGCCCGGGTCTCCTCTCGTCCACCGGGGAGCTGTTTTTT. Full variable domain (remainder filled in from reference TRBV5-1 and TRBJ2-2): KAGVTQTPRYLIKTRGQQVTLSCSPISGHRSVSWYQQTPGQGLQFLFEYFSETQRNKGNFPGRFSGRQFSNSRSEMNVSTLELGDSALYLCASSPGLLSSTGELFFGEGSRLTVL.

This chain links TRBV10-3 with TRBJ1-1; no clear D gene. Germline CDR1 reads ENHRY; CDR2 reads SYGVKD. Trimming removed 4 bases from V and 2 bases from J, with 8 bases in between. The CDR3 covers 13 residues. The CDR3 protein is CAISGGSNTEAFF. The DNA of the CDR3 is TGTGCCATCAGTGGCGGGAGTAACACTGAAGCTTTCTTT.

The V and J genes are TRBV6-5 and TRBJ2-7; 9 bases are a match to TRBD2. Germline V lookup: CDR1 MNHEY, CDR2 SVGAGI. The CDR3 loop spans 14 amino acids. Trimming cost V 6 bases and J 5 bases; bases outside gene matches: 8. CDR3 bases: TGTGCCAGCAGCTCAGCGGGGGGCTGGAACGAGCAGTACTTC. Protein sequence: CASSSAGGWNEQYF.

V and J are TRBV21-1 and TRBJ1-5; the tabulated D call, TRBD1, remains unverified against the DNA. TRBV21-1 is designated a pseudogene. The CDR3 is 17 residues long. CDR3 sequence reads: CASNLHRGDSGNQPQHF. The DNA of the CDR3 is TGTGCCAGCAACCTACATAGAGGGGACAGCGGTAATCAGCCCCAGCATTTT.

The gene calls are TRBV19 and TRBJ1-2; unclear D gene. The CDR3 consists of 13 residues. Germline V gene data show CDR1 as LNHDA and CDR2 as SQIVND (reference sequence). The germline V and J ends were trimmed by 3 bases and 3 bases, with 8 bases remaining between them. The CDR3 here is CASSIGQYYGYTF. The CDR3 DNA reads as TGTGCCAGTAGTATTGGTCAGTACTATGGCTACACCTTC. The whole variable domain, remainder taken from reference TRBV19 and TRBJ1-2, is DGGITQSPKYLFRKEGQNVTLSCEQNLNHDAMYWYRQDPGQGLRLIYYSQIVNDFQKGDIAEGYSVSREKKESFPLTVTSAQKNPTAFYLCASSIGQYYGYTFGSGTRLTVV.

By share, this clone counts as medium-sized. The V call is TRBV5-5, the J call TRBJ2-7; D perhaps matches TRBD2 (5 bases). V lost 4 bases and J 3 bases, leaving 17 bases between the germline ends. The CDR3 runs 15 residues. CDR1 is SGHKS and CDR2 is YYEKEE in the germline V gene (reference sequence). CDR3 region: CASSPGPDYNYEQYF. In DNA, the CDR3 is TGTGCCAGCAGCCCCGGGCCCGACTATAACTACGAGCAGTACTTC.

This rearrangement joins TRBV18 to TRBJ2-1, with 8 bases that match TRBD1. Looked up from germline, CDR1 is KGHSH and CDR2 is LQKENI. The trim removed 3 bases at V and 6 bases at J, leaving 10 bases unmatched. The CDR3 loop spans 16 amino acids. CDR3 sequence (DNA): TGTGCCAGCTCACCTCTAAAACAGGGGGTTTTCAATGAGCAGTTCTTC. Translation: CASSPLKQGVFNEQFF.

The chain has TRBV4-3 and TRBJ2-2, with a tentative D call TRBD2 (6 bases). With 0 bases removed from V and 6 bases from J, the gap between germline ends came to 14 bases. The CDR3 spans 16 residues. Germline V gene data show CDR1 as LGHNA and CDR2 as YSLEER. The CDR3 coding sequence is TGCGCCAGCAGCCAAGATTTCGGGGGAAGGGCCGGGGAGCTGTTTTTT. As protein: CASSQDFGGRAGELFF.

Note on this clone: Compared with germline, one end of the junction differs, possibly owing to a read error. Other nucleotide sequences from this sample produce the same CDR3. The chain's CDR3 is CASSLVGTGNSPLHF. CDR3 in DNA: TGTGCCAGTTCCTTAGTCGGGACAGGCAATTCCCCCCTCCACTTT. The chain joins TRBV27 to TRBJ1-6, with 8 bases identical to TRBD1. CDR1 is MNHEY, CDR2 SMNVEV, per germline (reference sequence). This CDR3 contains 15 residues.

The rearrangement joins TRBV5-4 to TRBJ2-2; TRBD1 matches 8 bases. The CDR3 contains 16 residues. The V gene end was trimmed by 3 bases and the J gene end by 4 bases; junction bases not matched to a gene: 8. From germline, CDR1 is SGHNT and CDR2 YYREEE (reference sequence). CDR3 DNA: TGTGCCAGCAGCTACCCTACGACAGGGGTCACCGGGGAGCTGTTTTTT. Translated: CASSYPTTGVTGELFF.

V and J are TRBV5-1 and TRBJ1-1; D unclear. The CDR3 spans 16 residues. V lost 3 bases to trimming and J lost 4 bases, with 19 bases between them. The germline gives CDR1 SGHRS, CDR2 YFSETQ. CDR3 loop: CASSYTLSGESTEAFF. The CDR3 nucleotides are TGCGCCAGCAGCTATACTTTATCCGGGGAGAGCACTGAAGCTTTCTTT.

As concerns this clone: At one boundary the junction diverges from the germline segment, which might be a read error. This chain joins TRBV7-3 and TRBJ2-2, with TRBD1 matching 7 bases. In germline, CDR1 is SGHTA, CDR2 FQGTGA. The CDR3 has 17 amino acids. The CDR3 region is CASSLSRGQLSPGELFF. As DNA, the CDR3 is TGTGCCAGCAGTTTAAGCCGGGGACAGTTATCCCCCGGGGAGCTGTTTTTT.

The chain couples TRBV28 to TRBJ2-5; the D gene is possibly TRBD1 (6 bases). CDR3 size: 14 residues. V was cut by 4 bases and J by 5 bases, with 14 bases left in between. Germline V gives CDR1 MDHEN, CDR2 SYDVKM. CDR3: CASSSPTGWETQYF. The CDR3 nucleotides are TGTGCCAGCAGTTCCCCGACAGGTTGGGAGACCCAGTACTTC. Using reference TRBV28 and TRBJ2-5 for the parts outside the CDR3, the full variable domain is DVKVTQSSRYLVKRTGEKVFLECVQDMDHENMFWYRQDPGLGLRLIYFSYDVKMKEKGDIPEGYSVSREKKERFSLILESASTNQTSMYLCASSSPTGWETQYFGPGTRLLVL.

The chain joins TRBV4-1 to TRBJ2-1; 8 nucleotides align to TRBD1. V shed 7 bases, J shed 8 bases, and the junction held 13 bases outside the gene matches. The CDR3 totals 15 residues. The germline V gene encodes CDR1 MGHRA and CDR2 YSYEKL. The CDR3 here is CASTGQGRGVDEQFF. In DNA form, the CDR3 reads TGCGCCAGCACTGGACAGGGAAGGGGTGTCGATGAGCAGTTCTTC.